Below are 11 T cell receptor beta chains sequenced from a single sample in a study of shared clonotypes between healthy human individuals. Sequenced by immunoSEQ multiplex PCR; TCRdb stores in-frame clones only, minus some. The table includes about half a million clones, around 73% detected once. Sequencing input: PBMCs. The source of these receptors is a woman in her thirties or forties in good health. Some clones in this sample may be carry-over from other donors' samples.

This chain joins TRBV28 and TRBJ2-7; the match to TRBD2 covers 8 bases. The ends lost 8 bases at V and 4 bases at J; junction bases unmatched: 19. The CDR3 covers 17 residues. Germline V gives CDR1 MDHEN, CDR2 SYDVKM. This CDR3 is CASGPSGGLAGAYEQYF. The CDR3 coding sequence is TGTGCCAGCGGACCCTCCGGTGGACTAGCAGGGGCTTACGAGCAGTACTTC.

The chain has TRBV7-2 and TRBJ2-3; 7 bases are a match to TRBD1. Losses at the gene ends were 1 base for V and 6 bases for J; bases not matched to a gene: 7. This CDR3 is built from 15 residues. CDR1 is SGHTA and CDR2 is FQGNSA in the germline V gene. The CDR3 is CASSLGGQPQDTQYF. Written as DNA, the CDR3 is TGTGCCAGCAGCTTAGGGGGACAGCCACAGGATACGCAGTATTTT. The whole variable domain, filled in from reference TRBV7-2 and TRBJ2-3, reads GAGVSQSPSNKVTEKGKDVELRCDPISGHTALYWYRQSLGQGLEFLIYFQGNSAPDKSGLPSDRFSAERTGGSVSTLTIQRTQQEDSAVYLCASSLGGQPQDTQYFGPGTRLTVL.

The chain employs TRBV14 and TRBJ1-2; D remains ambiguous. In germline, CDR1 is SGHDN, CDR2 FVKESK. The CDR3 is made up of 17 amino acids. Between the trimmed V and J ends, which lost 4 bases and 2 bases, there was a span of 20 bases. CDR3 sequence reads: CASSPPPTDPLNYGYTF. Here the CDR3 DNA reads TGTGCCAGCAGCCCCCCACCCACCGATCCGTTAAACTATGGCTACACCTTC. Filled out from reference TRBV14 and TRBJ1-2, the complete variable domain reads EAGVTQFPSHSVIEKGQTVTLRCDPISGHDNLYWYRRVMGKEIKFLLHFVKESKQDESGMPNNRFLAERTGGTYSTLKVQPAELEDSGVYFCASSPPPTDPLNYGYTFGSGTRLTVV.

The V call is TRBV7-9, the J call TRBJ2-1; the D call may be TRBD1 or TRBD2 (5 bases each). CDR1 is SEHNR, CDR2 FQNEAQ, per germline (reference sequence). Trimming cost V 1 base and J 5 bases, with 9 bases left between them. The CDR3 length is 14 residues. Here the CDR3 DNA reads TGTGCCAGCAGCTTAGGGGGGAGCGACAATGAGCAGTTCTTC. It translates to CASSLGGSDNEQFF.

The chain carries TRBV4-1 and TRBJ2-3; 12 nucleotides match TRBD2. The CDR3 contains 16 residues. CDR1 is MGHRA and CDR2 is YSYEKL in the germline V gene. V dropped 7 bases and J dropped 3; count of bases not matched to a gene: 8. CDR3 DNA sequence: TGCGCCAGCACCCTAAGACTAGCGGGAGAAACAGATACGCAGTATTTT. Encoded protein: CASTLRLAGETDTQYF.

J is TRBJ1-2 and V is TRBV11-1, with D unresolved. Germline lookup yields CDR1 SGHAT and CDR2 FQDESV (reference sequence). V was shortened by 7 bases and J by 4 bases, with 16 bases between the two germline ends. The CDR3 sequence is 14 residues long. CDR3 DNA sequence: TGTGCCAGCACCATAGGGTCTGAATTCTATGGCTACACCTTC. Amino acids: CASTIGSEFYGYTF.

This clone was seen a handful of times. The chain combines TRBV5-1 with TRBJ2-7, with D perhaps matching TRBD1 or TRBD2 (5 bases each). Germline CDR1 is SGHRS and CDR2 is YFSETQ. V dropped 7 bases and J dropped 4 bases, with 18 bases sitting between them. The CDR3 runs 14 residues. CDR3 protein: CASSRDLNEYEQYF. The CDR3 DNA follows: TGCGCCAGCTCCAGGGACCTCAACGAATACGAGCAGTACTTC.

This clone is a singleton in its sample. The V and J genes are TRBV7-9 and TRBJ2-3, with a possible D match to TRBD2 (6 bases). Germline V gene data show CDR1 as SEHNR and CDR2 as FQNEAQ (reference sequence). The CDR3 length is 16 residues. Trimming took off 3 bases at V and 6 bases at J, with 19 bases between the two ends. The chain's CDR3 is CASSFGSAGGGDTQYF. CDR3 nucleotide sequence: TGTGCCAGCAGCTTTGGCTCTGCCGGGGGTGGCGATACGCAGTATTTT.

The chain carries TRBV4-1 and TRBJ1-6; 9 bases match TRBD1. This CDR3 is built from 17 residues. The ends lost 4 bases at V and 4 bases at J; junction bases unmatched: 8. Germline assignment: CDR1 MGHRA and CDR2 YSYEKL. The CDR3 here is CASSPAGTGNYNSPLHF. The CDR3 region has the DNA TGCGCCAGCAGCCCGGCCGGGACAGGGAATTATAATTCACCCCTCCACTTT.

The J gene is TRBJ1-2, the V gene TRBV6-5; the D gene is possibly TRBD1 (5 bases). The CDR3 length is 15 residues. Germline lookup yields CDR1 MNHEY and CDR2 SVGAGI. V was pared by 6 bases and J by 8 bases, with 22 bases between. In DNA form, the CDR3 reads TGTGCCAGCAGCACACAAGGTGGGGGTATCGGAGGCTACACCTTC. Amino acid sequence: CASSTQGGGIGGYTF.

The V call is TRBV30, the J call TRBJ2-7, with no clear D. The CDR3 covers 12 residues. V dropped 4 bases and J dropped 0 bases, with 7 bases sitting between them. CDR1 and CDR2 from the germline V gene are GTSNPN and SVGIG (reference sequence). CDR3 nucleotide sequence: TGTGCCTGGAACGACGGCTCCTACGAGCAGTACTTC. Its protein is CAWNDGSYEQYF.